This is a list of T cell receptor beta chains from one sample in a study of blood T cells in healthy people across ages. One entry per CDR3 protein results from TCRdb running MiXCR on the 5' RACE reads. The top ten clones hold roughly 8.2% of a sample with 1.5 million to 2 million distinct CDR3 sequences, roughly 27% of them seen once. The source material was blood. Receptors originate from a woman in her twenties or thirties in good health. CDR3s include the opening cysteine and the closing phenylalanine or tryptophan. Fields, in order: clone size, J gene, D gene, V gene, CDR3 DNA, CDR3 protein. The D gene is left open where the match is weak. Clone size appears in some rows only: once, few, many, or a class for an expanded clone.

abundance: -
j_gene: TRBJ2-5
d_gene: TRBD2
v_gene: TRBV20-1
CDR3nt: TGCAGTGCTAGGGAACTAGCGGGAGTGGAAGAGACCCAATACTTC
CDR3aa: CSARELAGVEETQYF

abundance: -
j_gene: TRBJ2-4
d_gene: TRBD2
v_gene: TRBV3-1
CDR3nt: TGTGCCAGCAGCCAAGCCCCAGGGACTAGCTGGAGTTACAAGCAGTACTTC
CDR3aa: CASSQAPGTSWSYKQYF

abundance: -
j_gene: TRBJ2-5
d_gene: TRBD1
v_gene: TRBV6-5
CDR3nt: TGTGCCAGCAGTTACTTCGGGACAGGGAGAGGTGAGACCCAGTACTTC
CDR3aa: CASSYFGTGRGETQYF

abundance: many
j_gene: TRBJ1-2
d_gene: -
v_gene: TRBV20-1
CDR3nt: TGCAGTGCCTTCGACTTCTATGGCTACACCTTC
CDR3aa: CSAFDFYGYTF

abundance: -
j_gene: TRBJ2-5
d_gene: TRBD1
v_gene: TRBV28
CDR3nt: TGTGCCAGCAGTCTACCGGGACAGTCCGAGACCCAGTACTTC
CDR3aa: CASSLPGQSETQYF

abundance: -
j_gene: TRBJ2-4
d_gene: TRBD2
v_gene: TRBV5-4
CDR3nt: TGTGCCAGCAGCTTGGATGGGGCTAGCGGGAGGAACATTCAGTACTTC
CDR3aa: CASSLDGASGRNIQYF

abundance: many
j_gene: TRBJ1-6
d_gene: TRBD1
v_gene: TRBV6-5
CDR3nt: TGTGCCAGCAGTCGAGAAGACAGGGTAAATTCACCCCTCCACTTT
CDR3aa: CASSREDRVNSPLHF

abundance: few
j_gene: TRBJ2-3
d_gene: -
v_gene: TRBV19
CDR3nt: TGTGCCAGTAACAACAGAAACACAGATACGCAGTATTTT
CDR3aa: CASNNRNTDTQYF

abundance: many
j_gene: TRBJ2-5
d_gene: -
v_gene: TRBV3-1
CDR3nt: TGTGCCAGCACCCGCCAGGGGCGGGATCAAGAGACCCAGTACTTC
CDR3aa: CASTRQGRDQETQYF

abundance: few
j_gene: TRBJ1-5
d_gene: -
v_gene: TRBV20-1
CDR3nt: TGCAGTGCTAGAGACAGCCATCGGGGGGGGCGCGATCAGCCCCAGCATTTT
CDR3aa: CSARDSHRGGRDQPQHF

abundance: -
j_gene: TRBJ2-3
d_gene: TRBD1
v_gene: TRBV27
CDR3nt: TGTGCCAGCAGCAGGACAGGGGGCGAGGCAGATACGCAGTATTTT
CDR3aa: CASSRTGGEADTQYF

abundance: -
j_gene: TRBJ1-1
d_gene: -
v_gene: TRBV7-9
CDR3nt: TGTGCCAGCAGCTTATTGTCGGGGATGAACACTGAAGCTTTCTTT
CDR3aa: CASSLLSGMNTEAFF

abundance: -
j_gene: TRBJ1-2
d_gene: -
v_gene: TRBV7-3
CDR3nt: TGTGCCAGCAGCTTAGGGCAGGACCTCTATGGCTACACCTTC
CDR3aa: CASSLGQDLYGYTF

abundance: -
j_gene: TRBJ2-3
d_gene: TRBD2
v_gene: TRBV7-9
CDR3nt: TGTGCCAGCAGCATAGCGGGAGAAAGCACAGATACGCAGTATTTT
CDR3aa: CASSIAGESTDTQYF

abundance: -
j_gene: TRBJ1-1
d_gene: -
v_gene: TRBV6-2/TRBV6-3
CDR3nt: TGTGCCAGCAGTTACGGTCGGGCAAACACTGAAGCTTTCTTT
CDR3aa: CASSYGRANTEAFF

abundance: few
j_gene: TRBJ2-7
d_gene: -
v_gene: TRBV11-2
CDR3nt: TGTGCCAGCAGCTTAGCCGCCCCGGACTACGAGCAGTACTTC
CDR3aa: CASSLAAPDYEQYF

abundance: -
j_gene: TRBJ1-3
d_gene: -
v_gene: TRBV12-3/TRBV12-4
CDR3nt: TGTGCCAGCAGTTTAAAATCCGGGACCCATCTTGGAAACACCATATATTTT
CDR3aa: CASSLKSGTHLGNTIYF

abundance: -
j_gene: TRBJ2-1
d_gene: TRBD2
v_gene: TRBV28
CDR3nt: TGTGCCAGCAGCTCCCGAATCAGCGGGGGGCAGGCTGAGCAGTTCTTC
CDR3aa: CASSSRISGGQAEQFF

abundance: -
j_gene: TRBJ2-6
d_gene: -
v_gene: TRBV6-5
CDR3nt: TGTGCCAGCAGTTACTTAAGCTCTGGGGCCAACGTCCGGACTTTC
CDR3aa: CASSYLSSGANVRTF

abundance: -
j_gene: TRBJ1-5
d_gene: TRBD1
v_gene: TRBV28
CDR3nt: TGTGCCAGCAGTCCCTCGGACAGGGGAATTAGCAATCAGCCCCAGCATTTT
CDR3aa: CASSPSDRGISNQPQHF

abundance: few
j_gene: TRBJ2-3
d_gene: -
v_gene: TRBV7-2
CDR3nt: TGTGCCAGCACTCTAGCGAGGGCAGATACGCAGTATTTT
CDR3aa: CASTLARADTQYF